This T cell receptor beta chain was retrieved from a study of CD8 T cells in ankylosing spondylitis (dated by TCRdb to between 2016 and 2019). Background on the whole study: The study set out to find disease-linked TCR variants by profiling T cell receptor beta repertoires in ankylosing spondylitis patients and healthy donors. The full study cohort comprised around 25 ankylosing spondylitis patients and roughly 110 healthy donors. Samples of peripheral blood were taken, and for ankylosing spondylitis patients, synovial fluid was collected as well. Results and caveats for the whole study, not just this receptor: Some motif variants were previously reported in synovial fluid and blood of reactive arthritis patients, suggesting common disease-initiation mechanisms. A TCR beta motif of several highly homologous amino acid variants appeared characteristic of blood from ankylosing spondylitis patients. In peripheral blood, the disease-linked clones were found at relatively low frequencies and had a CD8+ phenotype. According to the report, matched synovial fluid samples from ankylosing spondylitis patients were significantly enriched for the disease-linked clones.

The germline V gene (reference sequence) yields MNHEY for CDR1 and SMNVEV for CDR2. The germline ends are 11 bases apart after V is trimmed by 3 bases and J by 5 bases. The CDR3 measures 14 amino acids from cysteine to phenylalanine. The kept DNA is CDR3 alone, 42 bases in frame from the first base. Sequencer: Illumina HiSeq 2500. TCR beta libraries were prepared by quantitative 5'-RACE with molecular barcodes. On the study's bioinformatics: A new computational method, built on a probabilistic model of VDJ rearrangement, was used to identify disease-linked TCR variants. TCRdb reworked the public reads: Q25 trimming with fastp, MiXCR clone assembly, productive beta chains retained. Each entry merges the rows of one CDR3 protein and shows their most common DNA and genes. TCRdb, rather than the study authors, made the V and J calls. The sample table records 50,000 to 60,000 distinct CDR3 sequences; 7.4% of these occur just once. Together, the top ten hold around 7.8% of the sample.

Ten or more counts support this clonotype. Its recognized antigen is unknown. There are no base qualities to consult, and no much larger clone falls within one base. Sequenced material: blood, either unsorted or a sorted T cell fraction (not recorded which). This TCR was sampled from a female donor with ankylosing spondylitis or in good health (not recorded which). This chain joins TRBV27 to TRBJ2-1; a tentative D match to TRBD2 spans 7 bases. The sequenced DNA: TGTGCCAGCAGTTTCCGCGGGGGCAACAATGAGCAGTTCTTC. The encoded protein is CASSFRGGNNEQFF.